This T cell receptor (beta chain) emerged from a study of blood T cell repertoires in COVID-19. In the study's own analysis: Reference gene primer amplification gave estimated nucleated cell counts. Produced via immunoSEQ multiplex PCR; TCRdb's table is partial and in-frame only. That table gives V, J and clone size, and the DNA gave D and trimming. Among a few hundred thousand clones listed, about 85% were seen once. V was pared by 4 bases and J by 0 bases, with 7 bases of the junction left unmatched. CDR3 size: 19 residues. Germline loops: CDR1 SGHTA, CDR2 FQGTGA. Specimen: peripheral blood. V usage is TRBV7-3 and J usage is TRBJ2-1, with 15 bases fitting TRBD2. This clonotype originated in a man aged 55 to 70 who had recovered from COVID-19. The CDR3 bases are TGTGCCAGCAGCTGGATGGGACTAGCGGGGGGTCTCTCCTACAATGAGCAGTTCTTC. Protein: CASSWMGLAGGLSYNEQFF. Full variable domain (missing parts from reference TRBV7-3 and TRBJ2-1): GAGVSQTPSNKVTEKGKYVELRCDPISGHTALYWYRQSLGQGPEFLIYFQGTGAADDSGLPNDRFFAVRPEGSVSTLKIQRTERGDSAVYLCASSWMGLAGGLSYNEQFFGPGTRLTVL.